This TCR beta chain derives from a study of identical twins. This clonotype was found many times. A universal primer binding site was introduced by template switching. The final cDNA contained unique molecular identifiers. TCRdb independently ran MiXCR on the 5' RACE reads; one entry per CDR3 protein. The sample shows a few hundred thousand distinct CDR3 sequences, roughly an eighth of them seen only once. The CDR3 is 19 amino acids. Germline CDR1 reads SGHAT; CDR2 reads FQNNGV. V lost 5 bases and J lost 5; bases outside the gene matches: 21. These data were also reused for a study on yellow fever vaccine responses in identical twins.

V gene TRBV11-2 combines with J gene TRBJ2-3; 8 nucleotides agree with TRBD2. The specimen sequenced was CD8+ T cells sorted from blood. This receptor was obtained from a woman younger than 30 in good health. The CDR3 nucleotides are TGTGCCAGCAGCCCACCCTCGAGGCGGGAGGTACTAGACATAGATACGCAGTATTTT. This sequence encodes CASSPPSRREVLDIDTQYF.